These 18 T cell receptor beta chains share one sample of origin, sequenced in a study of control samples from healthy donors and cancer patients (TCRdb year 2020). The library was prepared using the immunoSEQ multiplex PCR assay. As stored in TCRdb, this immuneACCESS dataset retains in-frame rearrangements with V and J assigned. A fraction of the clones does not appear; measured against another copy, unresolved V genes explain less than half of the discrepancy, and the remainder lacks a known reason. The sample table records around 95,000 clones; less than 90% of these occur just once. The ten biggest clones cover 15% to 20% of the sample. Sequences were obtained from blood. All receptors come from a woman in her fifties or sixties in good health.

The count of this clone is one. CDR3 nucleotide sequence: TGTGCCAGCAGCTTAGGAATGGGCTCCTATAATTCACCCCTCCACTTT. Residues: CASSLGMGSYNSPLHF. The chain couples TRBV7-9 to TRBJ1-6, with unresolved D. The CDR3 runs to 16 residues. Trimming stripped 1 base from V and 0 bases from J, with 7 bases between. CDR1 SEHNR and CDR2 FQNEAQ come from the germline V gene (reference sequence).

The V and J genes are TRBV11-2 and TRBJ2-2, with D possibly matching TRBD2 (7 bases). V lost 1 base to trimming and J lost 4 bases, with 16 bases between them. Germline V gives CDR1 SGHAT, CDR2 FQNNGV. The CDR3 totals 17 residues. The CDR3 nucleotides are TGTGCCAGCAGCTTAGTTAGTTTTCGGGGGGCCACCGGGGAGCTGTTTTTT. This encodes CASSLVSFRGATGELFF.

J is TRBJ2-7 and V is TRBV6-5; D is possibly TRBD1 (6 bases). CDR1 is MNHEY and CDR2 is SVGAGI in the germline V gene. Trimming took off 6 bases at V and 2 bases at J, with 8 bases between the two ends. CDR3 length: 12 residues. The chain's CDR3 is CASRQGTYEQYF. In DNA form, the CDR3 reads TGTGCCAGCAGACAGGGTACCTACGAGCAGTACTTC.

J is TRBJ2-5 and V is TRBV7-2; 8 bases fit TRBD1. This CDR3 spans 17 amino acids. Germline CDR1 and CDR2: SGHTA and FQGNSA. Germline trimming cut 2 bases from V and 1 base from J; bases unmatched to any gene: 9. DNA of the CDR3: TGTGCCAGCAGCTTAAGGCCCTTGACAGGGGTCCAAGAGACCCAGTACTTC. As protein: CASSLRPLTGVQETQYF.

The gene calls are TRBV3-1 (or the pseudogene TRBV3-2) and TRBJ1-1; 8 bases agree with TRBD1. This CDR3 region has 14 residues. Germline assignment: CDR1 LGHDT and CDR2 YNNKEL (reference sequence). The V gene end was trimmed by 4 bases and the J gene end by 3 bases; junction bases not matched to a gene: 4. The CDR3 reads CASSLSDRDTEAFF. The CDR3 DNA is TGTGCCAGCAGCCTCTCGGACAGGGACACTGAAGCTTTCTTT.

The gene calls are TRBV2 and TRBJ2-5, with no clear D. The germline gives CDR1 SNHLY, CDR2 FYNNEI. Trimming cost V 4 bases and J 2 bases, with 8 bases left between them. CDR3 length: 13 residues. The CDR3 protein is CASSVYYQETQYF. For the CDR3, the DNA is TGTGCCAGCAGTGTTTACTATCAAGAGACCCAGTACTTC.

V is TRBV5-1 and J is TRBJ2-5; weak D call: TRBD2 (6 bases). V shed 5 bases and J shed 0 bases, with 8 bases lying between them. CDR3 length: 13 amino acids. Germline V gene sequence: CDR1 SGHRS, CDR2 YFSETQ. This CDR3 reads CASSQRDQETQYF. The CDR3 DNA sequence: TGCGCCAGCAGTCAGCGGGACCAAGAGACCCAGTACTTC. Variable domain in full (rest from reference TRBV5-1 and TRBJ2-5): KAGVTQTPRYLIKTRGQQVTLSCSPISGHRSVSWYQQTPGQGLQFLFEYFSETQRNKGNFPGRFSGRQFSNSRSEMNVSTLELGDSALYLCASSQRDQETQYFGPGTRLLVL.

V is TRBV5-1 and J is TRBJ2-7, with D hard to call. V gave up 0 bases and J gave up 3 bases, with 4 bases separating them. This CDR3 spans 12 amino acids. Germline CDR1 reads SGHRS; CDR2 reads YFSETQ. DNA for the CDR3: TGCGCCAGCAGCTTGGAGGGCTACGAGCAGTACGTC. This sequence encodes CASSLEGYEQYV.

This chain connects TRBV6-1 to TRBJ1-4; 8 bases are shared with TRBD1. V lost 2 bases and J lost 6; bases outside the gene matches: 17. Germline V gene data show CDR1 as MNHNS and CDR2 as SASEGT. The CDR3 consists of 19 residues. The CDR3 nucleotides are TGTGCCAGCAGTGAATATCCCCCGACAGGGGCCTTTGGAGATGAAAAACTGTTTTTT. Its translation is CASSEYPPTGAFGDEKLFF.

The chain recombines TRBV18 with TRBJ2-7; possibly TRBD1 or TRBD2 for D (5 bases each). CDR3 size: 14 residues. In germline, CDR1 is KGHSH, CDR2 LQKENI. Trimming removed 5 bases from V and 4 bases from J, with 15 bases in between. The DNA for the CDR3 is TGTGCCAGCTCAGGGGACCCCGACTATTACGAGCAGTACTTC. Translating it yields CASSGDPDYYEQYF.

The V gene is TRBV28, the J gene TRBJ1-5; TRBD1 aligns across 7 bases. Germline CDR1 is MDHEN and CDR2 is SYDVKM. Germline trimming cut 6 bases from V and 9 bases from J; bases unmatched to any gene: 11. This CDR3 comprises 14 residues. CDR3 DNA: TGTGCCAGCAGAGAGGGACAGCCTGGAGGGCCCCAGCATTTT. Translating it yields CASREGQPGGPQHF.

A few counts support this clone. The chain recombines TRBV21-1 with TRBJ2-6. TRBV21-1 is given as a pseudogene. CDR3 length: 15 residues. The CDR3 nucleotides are TGTGCCAGCAGCAAAAAATCCTCTGGGGCCAACGTCCTGACTTTC. The encoded protein is CASSKKSSGANVLTF.

J is TRBJ2-4 and V is TRBV6-6, with no clear D. The length of the CDR3 is 13 residues. Trimming removed 7 bases at V and 6 bases at J, with 13 bases between. Germline loops: CDR1 MNHNY, CDR2 SVGAGI (reference sequence). CDR3 DNA: TGTGCCAGCACCAGATTGGAAGGAAACATTCAGTACTTC. It yields the protein CASTRLEGNIQYF.

In this sample, this clone turned up once. V is TRBV18 and J is TRBJ2-3; 9 positions match TRBD1. Germline CDR1 reads KGHSH; CDR2 reads LQKENI. V lost 5 bases, J lost 6 bases, and 6 bases stayed unmatched. The CDR3 length is 14 residues. In nucleotides, the CDR3 is TGTGCCAGCTCAACTGGGACAGGGAGGGATACGCAGTATTTT. Translated, it gives CASSTGTGRDTQYF.

The rearrangement joins TRBV7-2 to TRBJ2-2, with D possibly being TRBD2 (6 bases). The CDR3 loop spans 16 amino acids. Trimming removed 2 bases at V and 1 base at J, with 11 bases between. Germline CDR1 and CDR2: SGHTA and FQGNSA. CDR3 in DNA: TGTGCCAGCAGCTTATTTTTGCGGGGGAACACCGGGGAGCTGTTTTTT. Its protein product is CASSLFLRGNTGELFF.

The chain couples TRBV6-1 to TRBJ2-2; no firm D call. Per germline, CDR1 MNHNS and CDR2 SASEGT. The CDR3 spans 13 residues. V was trimmed by 3 bases and J by 6 bases, leaving 8 bases between them. CDR3 sequence: CASSEGSSGELFF. CDR3 sequence (DNA): TGTGCCAGCAGTGAGGGAAGCTCCGGGGAGCTGTTTTTT.

This sequence joins TRBV19 and TRBJ2-1; D gene uncertain. Germline V gene data show CDR1 as LNHDA and CDR2 as SQIVND (reference sequence). V was cut by 7 bases and J by 0 bases, with 16 bases left in between. The CDR3 is 16 residues long. The chain's CDR3 is CASNPFGVPSYNEQFF. CDR3 in DNA: TGTGCCAGTAACCCATTTGGGGTCCCCTCCTACAATGAGCAGTTCTTC. Full variable domain (rest looked up from reference TRBV19 and TRBJ2-1): DGGITQSPKYLFRKEGQNVTLSCEQNLNHDAMYWYRQDPGQGLRLIYYSQIVNDFQKGDIAEGYSVSREKKESFPLTVTSAQKNPTAFYLCASNPFGVPSYNEQFFGPGTRLTVL.

This rearrangement joins TRBV7-3 to TRBJ1-1, with TRBD1 matching over 10 bases. The CDR3 spans 14 residues. Per the germline V gene, CDR1 is SGHTA and CDR2 is FQGTGA. J was trimmed by 10 bases and V by 2 bases; bases with no gene match: 7. The CDR3 protein is CASSLGTGASSAFF. DNA of the CDR3: TGTGCCAGCAGCTTAGGGACAGGGGCAAGCTCAGCTTTCTTT.